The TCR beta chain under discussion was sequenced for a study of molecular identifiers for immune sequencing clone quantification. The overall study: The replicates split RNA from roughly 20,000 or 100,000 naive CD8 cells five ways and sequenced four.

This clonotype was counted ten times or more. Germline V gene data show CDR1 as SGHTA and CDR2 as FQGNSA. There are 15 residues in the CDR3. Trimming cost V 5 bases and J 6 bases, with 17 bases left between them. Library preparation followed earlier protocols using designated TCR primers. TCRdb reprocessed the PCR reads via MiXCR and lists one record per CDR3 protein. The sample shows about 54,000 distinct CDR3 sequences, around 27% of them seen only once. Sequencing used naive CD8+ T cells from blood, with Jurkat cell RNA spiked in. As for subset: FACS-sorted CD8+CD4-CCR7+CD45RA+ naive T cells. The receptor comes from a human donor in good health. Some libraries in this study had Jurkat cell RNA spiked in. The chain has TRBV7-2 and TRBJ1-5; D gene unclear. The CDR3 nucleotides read TGTGCCAGCAGCCCGGTGGGAGGGTTGGTTCAGCCCCAGCATTTT. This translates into CASSPVGGLVQPQHF.